These 29 T cell receptor beta chains originate from one sample sequenced in a study of cytomegalovirus exposure and HLA in healthy donors. Libraries were prepared by immunoSEQ multiplex PCR; TCRdb keeps only in-frame clonotypes and omits some of them. The sample shows under 300,000 clones, around 90% of them seen only once. The sequenced material came from PBMCs. Receptors were obtained from a young woman in good health and CMV-seronegative.

The V gene is TRBV2, the J gene TRBJ1-2; TRBD1 might be the D (6 bases). The CDR3 has 17 residues. CDR1 SNHLY and CDR2 FYNNEI come from the germline V gene. V lost 2 bases and J 0 bases, leaving 16 bases between the germline ends. CDR3 DNA sequence: TGTGCCAGCAGTGAAACCATTCAGGGGACCACTAACTATGGCTACACCTTC. This encodes CASSETIQGTTNYGYTF.

J is TRBJ1-4 and V is TRBV6-5, with D perhaps matching TRBD1 (5 bases). V was pared by 5 bases and J by 3 bases, with 13 bases between. Looked up from germline, CDR1 is MNHEY and CDR2 is SVGAGI. The CDR3 totals 15 residues. CDR3 DNA sequence: TGTGCCAGCAGTAAATCAGGGTTGGCTAATGAAAAACTGTTTTTT. Protein: CASSKSGLANEKLFF.

This chain links TRBV7-9 with TRBJ2-1; TRBD1 aligns across 7 bases. The CDR3 has 15 residues. V trimming: 4 bases; J trimming: 7 bases; junction bases outside the gene matches: 10. Germline V gene lookup returns CDR1 SEHNR and CDR2 FQNEAQ (reference sequence). CDR3 bases: TGTGCCAGCAGCTCCGACAGGGTGTACGCTAATGAGCAGTTCTTC. It codes for CASSSDRVYANEQFF. The variable domain in full, with the rest retrieved from reference TRBV7-9 and TRBJ2-1, is DTGVSQNPRHKITKRGQNVTFRCDPISEHNRLYWYRQTLGQGPEFLTYFQNEAQLEKSRLLSDRFSAERPKGSFSTLEIQRTEQGDSAMYLCASSSDRVYANEQFFGPGTRLTVL.

CDR3 sequence: CASSLGGFSDRSTEAFF. CDR3 in DNA: TGTGCCAGCAGCTTAGGGGGGTTCTCCGACAGGAGCACTGAAGCTTTCTTT. The chain joins TRBV11-2 to TRBJ1-1; TRBD1 might be the D (6 bases). The V and J ends lost 1 base and 4 bases respectively, with 19 bases between them. The length of the CDR3 is 17 residues. Germline CDR1 is SGHAT and CDR2 is FQNNGV.

The chain is built from TRBV6-1 and TRBJ2-5, with 13 nucleotides matching TRBD2. CDR1 and CDR2 from the germline V gene are MNHNS and SASEGT. Trimming took 4 bases from V and 0 from J; bases not matched to a gene: 2. The CDR3 has 16 residues. The CDR3 here is CASSATSGGYQETQYF. DNA for the CDR3: TGTGCCAGCAGTGCGACTAGCGGGGGGTACCAAGAGACCCAGTACTTC.

This chain connects TRBV2 to TRBJ1-6; 8 positions agree with TRBD1. Germline CDR1 and CDR2: SNHLY and FYNNEI. The V gene end was trimmed by 2 bases and the J gene end by 9 bases; junction bases not matched to a gene: 6. The CDR3 consists of 15 residues. As DNA, the CDR3 is TGTGCCAGCAGTGAACGGGGACAGGATGCTTCACCCCTCCACTTT. This gives the protein CASSERGQDASPLHF.

This clone appeared once. The chain is built from TRBV28 and TRBJ2-7; the match to TRBD2 covers 7 bases. The germline V gene has CDR1 MDHEN and CDR2 SYDVKM. The CDR3 runs to 14 residues. Trimming at V came to 5 bases and at J to 0 bases, leaving 4 bases not matched to a gene. The CDR3 DNA is TGTGCCAGCAGTCAGGGAGGGAGCTCCTACGAGCAGTACGTC. Its protein product is CASSQGGSSYEQYV.

Note on this clone: A junction boundary mismatches the germline segment, possibly from a read error. CDR3 sequence reads: CASRTTVNTEVFF. CDR3 in DNA: TGTGCCAGCAGGACAACAGTGAACACTGAAGTTTTCTTT. The rearrangement links TRBV27 to TRBJ1-1; D remains unclear. There are 13 residues in the CDR3. The germline gives CDR1 MNHEY, CDR2 SMNVEV (reference sequence).

The gene calls are TRBV4-1 and TRBJ2-6, with TRBD1 identical over 8 bases. V shed 0 bases, J shed 5 bases, and the junction held 12 bases outside the gene matches. This CDR3 has 19 amino acids. Germline V lookup: CDR1 MGHRA, CDR2 YSYEKL. CDR3 sequence reads: CASSQDEGRGPGWANVLTF. The CDR3 nucleotides are TGCGCCAGCAGCCAAGATGAGGGCAGGGGGCCTGGCTGGGCCAACGTCCTGACTTTC.

The CDR3 here is CASSPTESSYEQYV. The CDR3 bases are TGTGCCAGTAGCCCCACAGAAAGCTCCTACGAGCAGTACGTC. The chain joins TRBV19 to TRBJ2-7; the D is unclear. CDR1 is LNHDA and CDR2 is SQIVND in the germline V gene (reference sequence). CDR3 size: 14 residues. V was pared by 6 bases and J by 0 bases, with 12 bases between.

The chain employs TRBV7-9 and TRBJ2-1, with a weak D call TRBD1 (7 bases). Trimming removed 7 bases from V and 2 bases from J, with 15 bases in between. CDR1 and CDR2 (germline): SEHNR, FQNEAQ (reference sequence). This CDR3 has 15 residues. In nucleotides, the CDR3 is TGTGCCAGCACCCAGGCGGGACAGACCTACAATGAGCAGTTCTTC. This sequence encodes CASTQAGQTYNEQFF. The variable domain in full, completed from reference TRBV7-9 and TRBJ2-1, reads DTGVSQNPRHKITKRGQNVTFRCDPISEHNRLYWYRQTLGQGPEFLTYFQNEAQLEKSRLLSDRFSAERPKGSFSTLEIQRTEQGDSAMYLCASTQAGQTYNEQFFGPGTRLTVL.

The chain is built from TRBV2 and TRBJ2-7; 7 bases match TRBD1. This CDR3 comprises 13 residues. The ends lost 8 bases at V and 0 bases at J; junction bases unmatched: 4. CDR1 is SNHLY and CDR2 is FYNNEI in the germline V gene. The CDR3 loop reads CASPGTDSYEQYV. The CDR3 nucleotides are TGTGCCAGCCCCGGGACAGACTCCTACGAGCAGTACGTC.

V usage is TRBV6-4 and J usage is TRBJ2-3, with TRBD2 matching 11 bases. V shed 5 bases and J 5 bases; nucleotides not matched to a gene: 6. Per the germline V gene, CDR1 is MRHNA and CDR2 is SNTAGT. The CDR3 has 15 amino acids. In nucleotides, the CDR3 is TGTGCCAGCAGTTTAGCGGGGGGGCCGCGAGATACGCAGTATTTT. It encodes CASSLAGGPRDTQYF.

The V gene is TRBV7-9, the J gene TRBJ2-5; D not certain. CDR3 length: 15 amino acids. Germline values: CDR1 SEHNR, CDR2 FQNEAQ (reference sequence). Trimming took off 0 bases at V and 4 bases at J, with 12 bases between the two ends. CDR3 nucleotides: TGTGCCAGCAGCTTAGCCCCGGCAGGATCAGAGACCCAGTACTTC. It translates to CASSLAPAGSETQYF. Full variable domain (missing parts from reference TRBV7-9 and TRBJ2-5): DTGVSQNPRHKITKRGQNVTFRCDPISEHNRLYWYRQTLGQGPEFLTYFQNEAQLEKSRLLSDRFSAERPKGSFSTLEIQRTEQGDSAMYLCASSLAPAGSETQYFGPGTRLLVL.

The chain joins TRBV4-1 to TRBJ2-7; 10 positions agree with TRBD2. The CDR3 has 15 amino acids. Germline V gives CDR1 MGHRA, CDR2 YSYEKL. V gave up 7 bases and J gave up 3 bases; unmatched junction bases: 9. CDR3 nucleotides: TGCGCCAGCACCTCCGGGACTAGCGTAAACTACGAGCAGTACTTC. This translates into CASTSGTSVNYEQYF.

The V call is TRBV4-1, the J call TRBJ2-2; 12 bases align to TRBD2. Per the germline V gene, CDR1 is MGHRA and CDR2 is YSYEKL. The CDR3 consists of 16 residues. With 5 bases clipped from V and 1 base from J, the junction kept 2 bases outside the gene matches. The DNA of the CDR3 is TGCGCCAGCAGCGCGGGACTAGCGGGGAACACCGGGGAGCTGTTTTTT. This translates into CASSAGLAGNTGELFF.

The chain joins TRBV7-9 to TRBJ1-6, with 10 bases that match TRBD1. Trimming took 5 bases from V and 8 from J; bases not matched to a gene: 6. The CDR3 length is 15 residues. Germline V CDR1 and CDR2: SEHNR, FQNEAQ (reference sequence). In nucleotides, the CDR3 is TGTGCCAGCAGCGTGGACAGGGGGGTTTATTCACCCCTCCACTTT. It is translated as CASSVDRGVYSPLHF.

The rearrangement joins TRBV6-1 to TRBJ1-2, with D hard to call. The CDR3 totals 16 residues. Trimming cost V 0 bases and J 0 bases, with 11 bases left between them. CDR1 and CDR2 (germline): MNHNS, SASEGT. CDR3 nucleotides: TGTGCCAGCAGTGAAGCGGCAGACACCCCTAACTATGGCTACACCTTC. Amino acid sequence: CASSEAADTPNYGYTF.

J is TRBJ1-1 and V is TRBV7-9; D unclear. The germline V and J ends were trimmed by 2 bases and 6 bases, with 10 bases remaining between them. The CDR3 contains 13 residues. Germline CDR1 and CDR2: SEHNR and FQNEAQ (reference sequence). The CDR3 spells CASSLRGEAEAFF. The CDR3 DNA is TGTGCCAGCAGCTTAAGAGGAGAGGCTGAAGCTTTCTTT. The variable domain in full, completed from reference TRBV7-9 and TRBJ1-1, reads DTGVSQNPRHKITKRGQNVTFRCDPISEHNRLYWYRQTLGQGPEFLTYFQNEAQLEKSRLLSDRFSAERPKGSFSTLEIQRTEQGDSAMYLCASSLRGEAEAFFGQGTRLTVV.

This clone has a handful of counts. The chain joins TRBV30 to TRBJ1-6; D remains ambiguous. V was pared by 1 base and J by 5 bases, with 6 bases between. This CDR3 is 13 amino acids long. CDR1 and CDR2 from the germline V gene are GTSNPN and SVGIG (reference sequence). The CDR3 sequence: CAWSGRNNSPLHF. Written as DNA, the CDR3 is TGTGCCTGGAGTGGCAGGAATAATTCACCCCTCCACTTT. Based on the CDR3 plus reference TRBV30 and TRBJ1-6, the full variable domain is SQTIHQWPATLVQPVGSPLSLECTVEGTSNPNLYWYRQAAGRGLQLLFYSVGIGQISSEVPQNLSASRPQDRQFILSSKKLLLSDSGFYLCAWSGRNNSPLHFGNGTRLTVT.

CDR3 sequence: CASSDITGGSLSAFF. Written as DNA, the CDR3 is TGTGCCAGCAGCGACATTACAGGGGGCTCCCTTTCAGCTTTCTTT. The rearrangement uses TRBV7-9 and TRBJ1-1; the match to TRBD1 covers 9 bases. Germline lookup yields CDR1 SEHNR and CDR2 FQNEAQ (reference sequence). V gave up 5 bases and J gave up 10 bases; unmatched junction bases: 14. The CDR3 runs to 15 residues.

This chain connects TRBV5-6 to TRBJ2-3; 11 bases are a match to TRBD2. Germline values: CDR1 SGHDT, CDR2 YYEEEE. The CDR3 has 16 amino acids. With V trimmed by 3 bases and J by 4 bases, 7 bases remained unmatched. CDR3 loop: CASSSVAGGRADTQYF. The DNA for the CDR3 is TGTGCCAGCAGCTCGGTAGCGGGGGGGCGGGCAGATACGCAGTATTTT.

The chain employs TRBV5-4 and TRBJ2-1; D possibly corresponds to TRBD2 (6 bases). Germline V gene data show CDR1 as SGHNT and CDR2 as YYREEE (reference sequence). V lost 4 bases and J lost 9, with 11 bases in between. This CDR3 spans 12 amino acids. CDR3 nucleotides: TGTGCCAGCAGCCCCTTGGGGGGTGAGCAGTTCTTC. Protein: CASSPLGGEQFF.

This sequence joins TRBV28 and TRBJ1-5; 8 bases align to TRBD1. CDR3 length equals 16 residues. The junction had 8 bases not matched to a gene; V was cut back by 5 bases and J by 2 bases. From germline, CDR1 is MDHEN and CDR2 SYDVKM. The CDR3 DNA reads TGTGCCAGCAGTCTACGACAGGGGCGGGGCAATCAGCCCCAGCATTTT. It translates to CASSLRQGRGNQPQHF.

The gene calls are TRBV5-1 and TRBJ1-6; 9 bases fit TRBD1. This CDR3 is built from 16 residues. Germline V CDR1 and CDR2: SGHRS, YFSETQ. The junction had 5 bases not matched to a gene; V was cut back by 0 bases and J by 7 bases. For the CDR3, the DNA is TGCGCCAGCAGCTTGGGAGCGGGACAGGGAAATTCACCCCTCCACTTT. Its translation: CASSLGAGQGNSPLHF.

This clone has just one count. J is TRBJ1-5 and V is TRBV28; 12 bases match TRBD1. This CDR3 has 20 amino acids. CDR1 MDHEN and CDR2 SYDVKM come from the germline V gene. V was pared by 5 bases and J by 2 bases, with 16 bases of the junction left unmatched. The CDR3 nucleotides are TGTGCCAGCAGTGGGACAGGGGGCGCGCGCGCAAGTCGGGGCAATCAGCCCCAGCATTTT. Amino acids: CASSGTGGARASRGNQPQHF.

The chain is built from TRBV9 and TRBJ2-1; 10 nucleotides align to TRBD1. Germline CDR1 is SGDLS and CDR2 is YYNGEE. This CDR3 is 15 amino acids long. V shed 3 bases and J 7 bases; nucleotides not matched to a gene: 7. This chain's CDR3 is CASSARTGGRNEQFF. Written as DNA, the CDR3 is TGTGCCAGCAGCGCCCGGACAGGGGGGAGGAATGAGCAGTTCTTC.

The chain joins TRBV7-2 to TRBJ1-1; the D gene is possibly TRBD1 (5 bases). V lost 1 base and J 4 bases, leaving 7 bases between the germline ends. Per the germline V gene, CDR1 is SGHTA and CDR2 is FQGNSA. The CDR3 totals 13 residues. The CDR3 spells CASSLGGGTEAFF. CDR3 nucleotides: TGTGCCAGCAGCTTAGGGGGGGGCACTGAAGCTTTCTTT.

This chain links TRBV7-9 with TRBJ2-5; 7 bases match TRBD1. The J segment lost 6 bases and the V segment lost 4 bases, leaving 11 bases of the junction unmatched. Per germline, CDR1 SEHNR and CDR2 FQNEAQ (reference sequence). This CDR3 spans 15 amino acids. The CDR3 bases are TGTGCCAGCAGCTCCACTGACAGGGCGGTAAAGACCCAGTACTTC. Translated: CASSSTDRAVKTQYF.